One and the same sample provided the 6 T cell receptor beta chains below, sequenced in a study of CD8 T cells in Susac syndrome. After extraction with the RNeasy kit, 0.5 to 1 ug of the RNA was reverse transcribed using random hexamers. TCRdb re-called the immunoSEQ multiplex PCR reads with MiXCR, one entry per CDR3 protein. The table includes tens of thousands of distinct CDR3 sequences, around 95% detected once. The sample comprised CD8+ T cells from PBMCs. The receptors here all came from a human donor with Susac syndrome.

The chain carries TRBV28 and TRBJ2-7; 9 bases are a match to TRBD1. V lost 6 bases to trimming and J lost 2 bases; unmatched junction nucleotides: 8. Germline V lookup: CDR1 MDHEN, CDR2 SYDVKM. The CDR3 covers 15 residues. CDR3 bases: TGTGCCAGCAGAGAAGTACAGGGGGCGACCTACGAGCAGTACTTC. Translation: CASREVQGATYEQYF.

This rearrangement joins TRBV12-3 or TRBV12-4 to TRBJ2-7, with TRBD1 as a possible D gene (7 bases). This CDR3 is built from 15 residues. V lost 5 bases and J 6 bases, leaving 20 bases between the germline ends. The CDR3 spells CASSLWGQRAAEQYF. CDR3 coding DNA: TGTGCCAGCAGTCTCTGGGGACAGCGGGCCGCCGAGCAGTACTTC.

This chain links TRBV19 with TRBJ2-7; D may be TRBD1 (5 bases). The V end lost 4 bases, the J end lost 3 bases, and 16 bases lay between the germline ends. CDR1 is LNHDA, CDR2 SQIVND, per germline (reference sequence). The CDR3 is 15 amino acids. CDR3 loop: CASSTPSQGFYEQYF. CDR3 DNA sequence: TGTGCCAGTAGTACCCCCTCGCAGGGATTCTACGAGCAGTACTTC.

This chain uses TRBV3-1 with TRBJ2-3, with TRBD2 matching 9 bases. V trimming: 5 bases; J trimming: 0 bases; junction bases outside the gene matches: 12. CDR3 size: 18 residues. Germline CDR1 reads LGHDT; CDR2 reads YNNKEL (reference sequence). The CDR3 coding sequence is TGTGCCAGCAGCAACGGAATCCTTAGCGGGAGTAGCACAGATACGCAGTATTTT. It specifies CASSNGILSGSSTDTQYF.

This sequence joins TRBV27 and TRBJ1-5; TRBD1 matches 12 bases. Unmatched junction bases numbered 4, after V lost 3 bases and J lost 7 bases. Germline CDR1 and CDR2: MNHEY and SMNVEV (reference sequence). This CDR3 is 15 amino acids long. The CDR3 DNA sequence: TGTGCCAGCAGTTTGGGACAGGGGGCTTGGCAGCCCCAGCATTTT. It is translated as CASSLGQGAWQPQHF.

The chain links TRBV5-5 to TRBJ2-5, with unresolved D. V was trimmed by 4 bases and J by 1 base, leaving 14 bases between them. The germline V gene encodes CDR1 SGHKS and CDR2 YYEKEE (reference sequence). CDR3 length equals 15 residues. CDR3 sequence reads: CASSPLGRSQETQYF. The CDR3 nucleotides read TGTGCCAGCAGCCCCCTCGGGCGAAGCCAAGAGACCCAGTACTTC.